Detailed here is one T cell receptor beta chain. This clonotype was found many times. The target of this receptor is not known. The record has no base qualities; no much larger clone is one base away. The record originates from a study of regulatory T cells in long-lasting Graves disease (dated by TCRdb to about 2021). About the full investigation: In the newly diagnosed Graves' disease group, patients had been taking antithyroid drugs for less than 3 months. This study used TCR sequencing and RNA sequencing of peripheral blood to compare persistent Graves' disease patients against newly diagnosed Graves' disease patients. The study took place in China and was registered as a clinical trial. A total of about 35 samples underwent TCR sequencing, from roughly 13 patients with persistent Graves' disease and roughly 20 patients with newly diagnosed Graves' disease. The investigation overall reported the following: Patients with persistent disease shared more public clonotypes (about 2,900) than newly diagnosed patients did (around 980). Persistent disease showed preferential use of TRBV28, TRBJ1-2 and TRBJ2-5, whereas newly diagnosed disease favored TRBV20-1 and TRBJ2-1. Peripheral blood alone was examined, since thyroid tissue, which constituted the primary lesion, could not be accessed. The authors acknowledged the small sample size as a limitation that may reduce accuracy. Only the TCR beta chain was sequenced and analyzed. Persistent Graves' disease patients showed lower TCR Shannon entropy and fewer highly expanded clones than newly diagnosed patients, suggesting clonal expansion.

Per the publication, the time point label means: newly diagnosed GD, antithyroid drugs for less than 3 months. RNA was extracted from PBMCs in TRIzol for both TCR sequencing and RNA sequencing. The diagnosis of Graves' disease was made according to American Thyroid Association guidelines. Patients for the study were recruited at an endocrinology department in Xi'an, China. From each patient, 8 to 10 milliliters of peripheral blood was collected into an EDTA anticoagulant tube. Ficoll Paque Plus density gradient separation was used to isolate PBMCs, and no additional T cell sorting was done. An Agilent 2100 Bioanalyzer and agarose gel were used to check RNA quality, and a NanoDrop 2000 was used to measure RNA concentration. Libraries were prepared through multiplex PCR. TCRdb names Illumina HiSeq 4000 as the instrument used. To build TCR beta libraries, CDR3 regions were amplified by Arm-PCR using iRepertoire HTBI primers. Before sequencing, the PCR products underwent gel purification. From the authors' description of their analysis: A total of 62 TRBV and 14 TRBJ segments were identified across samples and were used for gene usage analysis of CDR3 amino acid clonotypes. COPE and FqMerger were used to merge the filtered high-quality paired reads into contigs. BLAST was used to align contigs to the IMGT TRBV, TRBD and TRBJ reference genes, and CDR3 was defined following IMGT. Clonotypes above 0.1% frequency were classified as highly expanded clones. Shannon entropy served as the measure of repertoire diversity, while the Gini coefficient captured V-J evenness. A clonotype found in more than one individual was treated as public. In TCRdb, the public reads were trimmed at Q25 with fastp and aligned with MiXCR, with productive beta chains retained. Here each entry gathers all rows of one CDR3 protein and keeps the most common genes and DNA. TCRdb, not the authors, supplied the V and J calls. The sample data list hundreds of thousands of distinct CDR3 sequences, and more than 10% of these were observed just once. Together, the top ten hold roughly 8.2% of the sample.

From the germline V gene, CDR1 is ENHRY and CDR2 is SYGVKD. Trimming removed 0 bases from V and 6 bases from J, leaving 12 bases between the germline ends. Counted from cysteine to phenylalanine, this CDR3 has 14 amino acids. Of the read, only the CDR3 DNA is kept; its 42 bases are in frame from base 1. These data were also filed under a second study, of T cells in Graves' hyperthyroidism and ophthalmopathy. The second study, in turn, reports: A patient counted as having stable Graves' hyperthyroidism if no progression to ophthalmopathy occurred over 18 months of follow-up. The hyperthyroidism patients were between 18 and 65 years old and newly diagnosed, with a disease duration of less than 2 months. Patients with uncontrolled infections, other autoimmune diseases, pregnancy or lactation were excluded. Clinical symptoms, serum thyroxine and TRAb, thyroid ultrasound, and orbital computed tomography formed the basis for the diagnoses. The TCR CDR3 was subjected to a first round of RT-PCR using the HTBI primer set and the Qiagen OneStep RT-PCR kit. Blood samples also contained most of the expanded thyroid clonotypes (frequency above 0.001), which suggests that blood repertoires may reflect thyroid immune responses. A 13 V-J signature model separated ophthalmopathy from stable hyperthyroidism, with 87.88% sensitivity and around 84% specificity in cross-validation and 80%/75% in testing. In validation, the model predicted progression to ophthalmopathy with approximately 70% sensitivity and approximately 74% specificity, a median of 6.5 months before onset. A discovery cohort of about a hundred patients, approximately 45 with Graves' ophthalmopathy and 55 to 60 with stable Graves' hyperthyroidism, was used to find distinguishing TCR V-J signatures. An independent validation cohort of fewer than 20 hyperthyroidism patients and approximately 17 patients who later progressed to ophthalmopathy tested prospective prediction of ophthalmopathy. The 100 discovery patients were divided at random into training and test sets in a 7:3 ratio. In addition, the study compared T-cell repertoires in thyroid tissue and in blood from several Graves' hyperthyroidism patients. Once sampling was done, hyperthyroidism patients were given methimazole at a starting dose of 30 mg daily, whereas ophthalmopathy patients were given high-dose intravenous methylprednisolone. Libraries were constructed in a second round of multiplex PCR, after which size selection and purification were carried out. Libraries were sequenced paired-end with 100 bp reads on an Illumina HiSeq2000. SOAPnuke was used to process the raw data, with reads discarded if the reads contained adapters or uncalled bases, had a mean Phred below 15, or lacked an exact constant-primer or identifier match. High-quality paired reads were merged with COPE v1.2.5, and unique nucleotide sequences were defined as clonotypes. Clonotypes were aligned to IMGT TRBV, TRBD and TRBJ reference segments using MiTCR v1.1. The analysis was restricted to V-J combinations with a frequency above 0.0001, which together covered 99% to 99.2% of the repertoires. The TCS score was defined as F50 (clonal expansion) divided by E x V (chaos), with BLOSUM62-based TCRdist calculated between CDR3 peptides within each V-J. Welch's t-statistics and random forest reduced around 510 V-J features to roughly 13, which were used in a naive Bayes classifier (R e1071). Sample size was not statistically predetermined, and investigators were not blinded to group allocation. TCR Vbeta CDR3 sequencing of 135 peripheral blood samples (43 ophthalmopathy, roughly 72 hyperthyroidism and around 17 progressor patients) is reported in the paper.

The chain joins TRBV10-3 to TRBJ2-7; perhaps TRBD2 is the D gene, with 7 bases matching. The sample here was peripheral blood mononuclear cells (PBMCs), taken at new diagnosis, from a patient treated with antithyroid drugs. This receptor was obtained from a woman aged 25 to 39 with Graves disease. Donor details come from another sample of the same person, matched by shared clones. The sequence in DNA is TGTGCCATCAGTGAGTCAAAAGGGGGGGCCGAGCAGTACTTC. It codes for CAISESKGGAEQYF.